This T cell receptor (beta chain) derives from a study of CD8 T cells in Susac syndrome. Purification of the CD8+ and CD4+ T cells relied on negative isolation, and TEMRA cells underwent FACS enrichment. RNA totalling roughly 0.45 to 1 ug underwent reverse transcription with random hexamers. The immunoSEQ assay covered 54 Vbeta and 13 Jbeta segments for CDR3. One entry per CDR3 protein, called by TCRdb with MiXCR from the immunoSEQ multiplex PCR reads. Among around 71,000 distinct CDR3 sequences, 96% were seen once, and the ten largest hold approximately 0.1%. The clonotype comes from a human donor with multiple sclerosis. Material: CD4+ T cells from PBMCs.

The CDR3 DNA sequence: TGTGCCAGCAGTTTTCGGGGGGTCGCGGAGGAGACCCAGTACTTC. Its protein is CASSFRGVAEETQYF. The chain has TRBV28 and TRBJ2-5; 7 bases fit TRBD2. The V and J ends lost 3 bases and 5 bases, in that order; junction bases with no gene match: 9. CDR1 is MDHEN and CDR2 is SYDVKM in the germline V gene. The CDR3 has 15 residues.